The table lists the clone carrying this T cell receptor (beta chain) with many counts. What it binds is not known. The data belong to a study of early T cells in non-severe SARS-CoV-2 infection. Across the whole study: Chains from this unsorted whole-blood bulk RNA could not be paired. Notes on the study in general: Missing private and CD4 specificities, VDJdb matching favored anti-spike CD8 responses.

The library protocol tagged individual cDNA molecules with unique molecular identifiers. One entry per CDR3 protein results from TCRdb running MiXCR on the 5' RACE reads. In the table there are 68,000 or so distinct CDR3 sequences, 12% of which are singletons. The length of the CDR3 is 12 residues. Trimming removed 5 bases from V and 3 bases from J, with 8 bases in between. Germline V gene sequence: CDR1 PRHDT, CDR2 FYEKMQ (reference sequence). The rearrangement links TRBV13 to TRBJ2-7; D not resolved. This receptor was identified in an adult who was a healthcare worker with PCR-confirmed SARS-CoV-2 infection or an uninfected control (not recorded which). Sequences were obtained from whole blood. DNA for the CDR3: TGTGCCAGCAGCCGACTTCTCTACGAGCAGTACTTC. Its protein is CASSRLLYEQYF.